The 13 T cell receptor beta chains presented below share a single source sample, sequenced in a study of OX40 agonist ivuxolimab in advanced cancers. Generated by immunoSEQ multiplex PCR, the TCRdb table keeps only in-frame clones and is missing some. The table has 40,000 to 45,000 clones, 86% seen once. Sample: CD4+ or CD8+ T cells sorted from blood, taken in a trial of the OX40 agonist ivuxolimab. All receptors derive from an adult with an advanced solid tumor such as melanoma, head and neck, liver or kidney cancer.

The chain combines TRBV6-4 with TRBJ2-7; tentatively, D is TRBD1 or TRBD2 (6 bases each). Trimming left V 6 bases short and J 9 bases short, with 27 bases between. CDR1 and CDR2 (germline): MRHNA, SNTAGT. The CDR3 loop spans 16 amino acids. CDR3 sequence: CASRTPGAQQPTPQYF. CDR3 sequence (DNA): TGTGCCAGCAGAACGCCGGGGGCGCAGCAACCTACGCCGCAGTACTTC.

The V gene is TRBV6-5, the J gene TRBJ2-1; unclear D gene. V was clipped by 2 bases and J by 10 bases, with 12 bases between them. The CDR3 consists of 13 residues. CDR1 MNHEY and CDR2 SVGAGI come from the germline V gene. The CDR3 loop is CASSYGLVVEQFF. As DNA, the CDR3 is TGTGCCAGCAGTTACGGCCTAGTCGTGGAGCAGTTCTTC.

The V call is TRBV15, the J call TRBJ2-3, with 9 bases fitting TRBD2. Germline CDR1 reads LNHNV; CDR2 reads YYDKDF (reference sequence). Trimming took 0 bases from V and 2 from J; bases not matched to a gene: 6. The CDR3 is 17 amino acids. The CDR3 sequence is CATSRDTTSGITDTQYF. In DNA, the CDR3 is TGTGCCACCAGCAGAGATACGACTAGCGGAATCACAGATACGCAGTATTTT.

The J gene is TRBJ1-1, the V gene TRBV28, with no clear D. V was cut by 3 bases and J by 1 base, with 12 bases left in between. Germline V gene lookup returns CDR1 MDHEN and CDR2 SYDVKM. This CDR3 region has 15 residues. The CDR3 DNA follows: TGTGCCAGCAGTTTTACGATGGACGGGAACACTGAAGCTTTCTTT. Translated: CASSFTMDGNTEAFF.

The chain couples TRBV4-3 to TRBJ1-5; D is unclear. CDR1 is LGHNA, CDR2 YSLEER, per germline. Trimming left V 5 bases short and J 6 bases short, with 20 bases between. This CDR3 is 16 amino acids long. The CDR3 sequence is CASSEFIGPRGQPQHF. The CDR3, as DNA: TGCGCCAGCAGCGAATTCATAGGACCTAGAGGTCAGCCCCAGCATTTT.

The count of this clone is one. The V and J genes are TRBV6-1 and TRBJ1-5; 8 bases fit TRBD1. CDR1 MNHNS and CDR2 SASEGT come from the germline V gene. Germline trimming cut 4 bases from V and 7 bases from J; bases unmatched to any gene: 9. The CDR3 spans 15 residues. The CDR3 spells CASSVLQGAGQPQHF. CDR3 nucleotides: TGTGCCAGCAGTGTCCTTCAGGGGGCAGGCCAGCCCCAGCATTTT.

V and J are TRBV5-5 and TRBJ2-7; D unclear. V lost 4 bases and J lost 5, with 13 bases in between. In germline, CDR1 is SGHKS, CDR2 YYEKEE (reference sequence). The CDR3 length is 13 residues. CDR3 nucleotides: TGTGCCAGCAGCCTTCAACAGTACCACGAGCAGTACTTC. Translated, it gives CASSLQQYHEQYF.

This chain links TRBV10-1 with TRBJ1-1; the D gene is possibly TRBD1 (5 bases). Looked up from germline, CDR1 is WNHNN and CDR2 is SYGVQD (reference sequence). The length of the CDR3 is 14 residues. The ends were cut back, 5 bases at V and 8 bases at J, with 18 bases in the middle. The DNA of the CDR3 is TGCGCCAGCAGTATAGGGTTGGGGCGCCAGGAAGCTTTCTTT. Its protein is CASSIGLGRQEAFF.

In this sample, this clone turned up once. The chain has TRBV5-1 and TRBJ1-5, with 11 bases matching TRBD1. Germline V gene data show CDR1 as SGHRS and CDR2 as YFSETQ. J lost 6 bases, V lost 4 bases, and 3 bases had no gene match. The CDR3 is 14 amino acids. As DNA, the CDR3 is TGCGCCAGCAGCACCGGGACAGGGGGTCAGCCCCAGCATTTT. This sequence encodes CASSTGTGGQPQHF.

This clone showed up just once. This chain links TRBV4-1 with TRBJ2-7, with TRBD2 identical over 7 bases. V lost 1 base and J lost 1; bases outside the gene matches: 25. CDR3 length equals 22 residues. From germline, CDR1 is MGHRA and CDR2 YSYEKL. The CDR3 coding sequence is TGCGCCAGCAGCCAAGCGTGGGGGGGGACGCCTGCGTTGAATAGTCGTTCCTACGAGCAGTACTTC. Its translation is CASSQAWGGTPALNSRSYEQYF.

This CDR3 is CAWSRKRYPSYEQYF. CDR3 DNA sequence: TGTGCCTGGAGTCGTAAGCGATACCCTTCCTACGAGCAGTACTTC. J is TRBJ2-7 and V is TRBV30; D gene unclear. V gave up 2 bases and J gave up 1 base, with 15 bases separating them. The CDR3 runs to 15 residues. Germline values: CDR1 GTSNPN, CDR2 SVGIG (reference sequence).

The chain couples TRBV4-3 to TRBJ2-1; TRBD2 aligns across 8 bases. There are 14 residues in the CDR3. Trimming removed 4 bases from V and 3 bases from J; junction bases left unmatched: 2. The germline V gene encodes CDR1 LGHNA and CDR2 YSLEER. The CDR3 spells CASSPRGVYNEQFF. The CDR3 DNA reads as TGCGCCAGCAGCCCGCGGGGGGTCTACAATGAGCAGTTCTTC.

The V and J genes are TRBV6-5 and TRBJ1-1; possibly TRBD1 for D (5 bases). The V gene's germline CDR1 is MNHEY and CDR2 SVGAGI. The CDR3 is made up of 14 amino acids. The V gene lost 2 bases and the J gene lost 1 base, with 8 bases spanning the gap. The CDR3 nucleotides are TGTGCCAGCAGTTACGGGACGGGGAACACTGAAGCTTTCTTT. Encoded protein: CASSYGTGNTEAFF.